This entry features one T cell receptor beta chain sequence. Its specificity is not known. Each CDR3 protein is one row after TCRdb ran MiXCR on the 5' RACE reads. The profile shows under 250,000 distinct CDR3 sequences, approximately 15% of them singletons. This CDR3 comprises 13 residues. V lost 3 bases to trimming and J lost 3 bases, with 8 bases between them. This sample was taken from a study of T-cell memory formation after mild COVID-19. General observations from the study: Clones from the second wave (peaking day 37) had unconfirmed SARS-CoV-2 specificity. Cross-reactive memory apparently joined, as some responding clones appeared in pre-infection memory. Contracting clones, day 15 to 85, had balanced CD4/CD8, and later expanders favored CD4+.

The sequenced sample consisted of PBMCs or a T cell subset sorted from them (not recorded which). This TCR derives from an adult woman who had mild COVID-19 (a few samples of this study predate the infection). Cell type and time point are not known. The chain couples TRBV12-3 or TRBV12-4 to TRBJ1-1; D is unresolved. CDR3 bases: TGTGCCAGCAGTTTTCGACCAGACACTGAAGCTTTCTTT. The encoded protein is CASSFRPDTEAFF.